The 30 T cell receptor beta chains in this list originate from one sample, sequenced in a study of T cell responses to AZD1222 COVID-19 vaccine (dated by TCRdb to 2020 to 2022). The method was the immunoSEQ multiplex PCR assay. TCRdb provides this immuneACCESS table in a form limited to in-frame rearrangements. Some clones are lacking; in checked studies, under half of them reflect an unresolved V gene, and why the rest are absent is not known. This sample holds fewer than 250,000 clones; under 95% were observed only once. The ten largest make up roughly 1% of the sample. Interpreted using the paper, the time point label stands for: baseline before first vaccination. In the paper's terms, the treatment or condition label means: meningococcal conjugate vaccine given as trial control. The source material was peripheral blood, sampled on day 0 of MenACWY control vaccination. Every receptor here comes from an adult in good health.

The rearrangement links TRBV2 to TRBJ1-2, with 9 bases fitting TRBD1. Losses at the gene ends were 6 bases for V and 6 bases for J; bases not matched to a gene: 5. The CDR3 sequence is 13 residues long. Per the germline V gene, CDR1 is SNHLY and CDR2 is FYNNEI. CDR3 coding DNA: TGTGCCAGCAGGGGACAGGGCGGGGATGGCTACACCTTC. Amino acid sequence: CASRGQGGDGYTF.

This chain links TRBV6-2 or TRBV6-3 with TRBJ1-2; no reliable D call. The germline V and J ends were trimmed by 4 bases and 0 bases, with 15 bases remaining between them. CDR1 and CDR2 (germline): MNHEY, SVGEGT. The CDR3 runs 16 residues. In nucleotides, the CDR3 is TGTGCCAGCAGTTCGCCCCCCGGCAGAGCTAACTATGGCTACACCTTC. Translation gives CASSSPPGRANYGYTF.

This rearrangement joins TRBV7-9 to TRBJ1-1, with D tentatively TRBD1 (5 bases). V gave up 3 bases and J gave up 4 bases, with 12 bases separating them. Per germline, CDR1 SEHNR and CDR2 FQNEAQ (reference sequence). This CDR3 has 14 residues. CDR3 region: CASSLQGLGTEAFF. CDR3 nucleotide sequence: TGTGCCAGCAGCTTGCAGGGTCTGGGCACTGAAGCTTTCTTT.

As to this clone: Other DNA variants within this sample encode the same CDR3. The chain joins TRBV9 to TRBJ1-2; tentative D call: TRBD1 (6 bases). Trimming cost V 2 bases and J 2 bases, with 10 bases left between them. This CDR3 has 14 residues. Germline V gene lookup returns CDR1 SGDLS and CDR2 YYNGEE. CDR3 in amino acids: CASSVGTGNYGYTF. Here the CDR3 DNA reads TGTGCCAGCAGCGTCGGAACAGGGAACTATGGCTACACCTTC.

The chain is built from TRBV6-6 and TRBJ2-1; perhaps TRBD2 as D (6 bases). CDR1 MNHNY and CDR2 SVGAGI come from the germline V gene (reference sequence). Trimming left V 5 bases short and J 10 bases short, with 18 bases between. The CDR3 consists of 14 residues. The CDR3 region has the DNA TGTGCCAGCAGTCGAACGACTAGTTCGGGCGAGCAGTTCTTC. Amino acid sequence: CASSRTTSSGEQFF.

V is TRBV18 and J is TRBJ1-4, with D unresolved. V was clipped by 3 bases and J by 8 bases, with 10 bases between them. The germline CDR1 and CDR2 sequences are KGHSH and LQKENI. The CDR3 is 13 amino acids. Here the CDR3 DNA reads TGTGCCAGCTCACCGTCGAGAGCGGAAAAACTGTTTTTT. Translated: CASSPSRAEKLFF.

The genes are TRBV7-8 and TRBJ1-3; D gene unclear. This CDR3 is built from 18 residues. Trimming pared 5 bases from V and 0 bases from J, leaving 20 bases between. Germline assignment: CDR1 SGHVS and CDR2 FQNEAQ. In nucleotides, the CDR3 is TGTGCCAGCAGCCGAGCAGAACTCCCACTTACCTCTGGAAACACCATATATTTT. It is translated as CASSRAELPLTSGNTIYF.

The chain combines TRBV10-3 with TRBJ1-1; D is possibly TRBD1 (5 bases). Deletions cut 0 bases from V and 7 bases from J, with 15 bases between. This CDR3 comprises 15 residues. Germline V gene data show CDR1 as ENHRY and CDR2 as SYGVKD. CDR3 region: CAISESGGMAVEAFF. The CDR3 DNA reads TGTGCCATCAGTGAGTCGGGGGGGATGGCGGTTGAAGCTTTCTTT.

CDR3 bases: TGTGCCAGCGGCCGGGACAGGGGTACCGGGGAGCTGTTTTTT. As protein: CASGRDRGTGELFF. This sequence joins TRBV27 and TRBJ2-2; 10 nucleotides agree with TRBD1. V lost 8 bases to trimming and J lost 5 bases; unmatched junction nucleotides: 5. The V gene's germline CDR1 is MNHEY and CDR2 SMNVEV (reference sequence). The CDR3 is made up of 14 amino acids.

As concerns this clone: Compared with germline, one end of the junction differs, possibly owing to a read error. The chain links TRBV30 to TRBJ1-3; D remains ambiguous. The CDR3 covers 13 residues. Germline lookup yields CDR1 GTSNPN and CDR2 SVGIG (reference sequence). The CDR3 bases are TGTGCCTGGGGTGTTGGGTCTGGAAACACCATATATTTT. Amino acid sequence: CAWGVGSGNTIYF.

V usage is TRBV7-3 and J usage is TRBJ2-1; D is unclear. Looked up from germline, CDR1 is SGHTA and CDR2 is FQGTGA. V lost 2 bases, J lost 8 bases, and 10 bases lay in between. The CDR3 is 13 amino acids. The chain's CDR3 is CASSLAFFDEQFF. CDR3 nucleotides: TGTGCCAGCAGCTTAGCGTTTTTCGATGAGCAGTTCTTC. The complete variable domain, with remaining parts taken from reference TRBV7-3 and TRBJ2-1, reads GAGVSQTPSNKVTEKGKYVELRCDPISGHTALYWYRQSLGQGPEFLIYFQGTGAADDSGLPNDRFFAVRPEGSVSTLKIQRTERGDSAVYLCASSLAFFDEQFFGPGTRLTVL.

The rearrangement joins TRBV28 to TRBJ2-3, with D hard to call. V was shortened by 5 bases and J by 2 bases, with 5 bases between the two germline ends. CDR3 length: 12 residues. Germline values: CDR1 MDHEN, CDR2 SYDVKM. The CDR3 DNA follows: TGTGCCAGCAGTAGCCCCACAGATACGCAGTATTTT. Translating it yields CASSSPTDTQYF.

J is TRBJ1-1 and V is TRBV19; D unclear. CDR1 and CDR2 (germline): LNHDA, SQIVND (reference sequence). Trimming took 6 bases from V and 10 from J, leaving 12 bases between them. There are 11 residues in the CDR3. The CDR3 region has the DNA TGTGCCAGTAGAGGAGTTGCCGGAGCTTTCTTT. Amino acids: CASRGVAGAFF.

The chain is built from TRBV7-8 and TRBJ2-2; no firm D call. Per germline, CDR1 SGHVS and CDR2 FQNEAQ. Trimming took 2 bases from V and 5 from J, leaving 9 bases between them. The length of the CDR3 is 14 residues. The CDR3 sequence: CASSLLIQTGELFF. CDR3 nucleotide sequence: TGTGCCAGCAGCTTACTTATACAAACCGGGGAGCTGTTTTTT.

The chain couples TRBV14 to TRBJ1-1; the D gene is possibly TRBD1 (5 bases). The V gene lost 5 bases and the J gene lost 2 bases, with 12 bases spanning the gap. The germline CDR1 and CDR2 sequences are SGHDN and FVKESK. The CDR3 consists of 14 residues. The CDR3 is CASSRPGTNTEAFF. For the CDR3, the DNA is TGTGCCAGCAGCAGACCGGGGACTAACACTGAAGCTTTCTTT.

This chain joins TRBV27 and TRBJ1-5, with D hard to call. The CDR3 runs to 13 residues. From germline, CDR1 is MNHEY and CDR2 SMNVEV (reference sequence). V was trimmed by 6 bases and J by 4 bases, leaving 10 bases between them. The CDR3 loop is CASRLGTNQPQHF. In DNA, the CDR3 is TGTGCCAGCAGGCTCGGCACGAATCAGCCCCAGCATTTT.

This clone has just one count. This chain uses TRBV29-1 with TRBJ1-1, with D unresolved. Germline V gene lookup returns CDR1 SQVTM and CDR2 ANQGSEA. V lost 5 bases and J 5 bases, leaving 9 bases between the germline ends. This CDR3 has 11 residues. CDR3: CSVHRRTEAFF. The CDR3 DNA reads TGCAGCGTTCACCGGCGGACTGAAGCTTTCTTT.

This clone was counted once. The chain recombines TRBV5-4 with TRBJ2-5; 10 bases align to TRBD2. Trimming at V came to 3 bases and at J to 1 base, leaving 6 bases not matched to a gene. This CDR3 has 16 residues. CDR1 SGHNT and CDR2 YYREEE come from the germline V gene (reference sequence). The CDR3: CASSSGLAAIQETQYF. As DNA, the CDR3 is TGTGCCAGCAGCTCCGGACTAGCGGCAATCCAAGAGACCCAGTACTTC.

This sequence joins TRBV19 and TRBJ1-2; 8 bases line up with TRBD1. Germline trimming cut 6 bases from V and 6 bases from J; bases unmatched to any gene: 15. Germline CDR1 reads LNHDA; CDR2 reads SQIVND (reference sequence). The CDR3 covers 16 residues. CDR3 nucleotides: TGTGCCAGTAGCCCATTCCTCGGGGACAGGATCGATGGCTACACCTTC. Protein: CASSPFLGDRIDGYTF.

The rearrangement uses TRBV5-1 and TRBJ1-6; D is ambiguous. V was clipped by 7 bases and J by 7 bases, with 18 bases between them. The CDR3 length is 15 residues. The germline V gene has CDR1 SGHRS and CDR2 YFSETQ. In DNA form, the CDR3 reads TGCGCCAGCCGGCGGTACGAGGAAGGGAATTCACCCCTCCACTTT. Translated: CASRRYEEGNSPLHF.

The V call is TRBV5-4, the J call TRBJ2-3; tentatively, D is TRBD2 (6 bases). Looked up from germline, CDR1 is SGHNT and CDR2 is YYREEE (reference sequence). This CDR3 is 15 amino acids long. The V and J ends lost 5 bases and 6 bases respectively, with 19 bases between them. DNA of the CDR3: TGTGCCAGCAGACTGGACTTCCGCGGGAAGGATACGCAGTATTTT. As protein: CASRLDFRGKDTQYF. Complete variable domain (other parts from reference TRBV5-4 and TRBJ2-3): ETGVTQSPTHLIKTRGQQVTLRCSSQSGHNTVSWYQQALGQGPQFIFQYYREEENGRGNFPPRFSGLQFPNYSSELNVNALELDDSALYLCASRLDFRGKDTQYFGPGTRLTVL.

This clone was counted a few times. The rearrangement links TRBV7-2 to TRBJ2-2; D ambiguous. The V end was cut by 1 base, the J end by 6 bases, with 3 bases between. The germline V gene has CDR1 SGHTA and CDR2 FQGNSA. There are 12 residues in the CDR3. The CDR3 here is CASSLVSGELFF. DNA for the CDR3: TGTGCCAGCAGCTTAGTATCCGGGGAGCTGTTTTTT.

This chain links TRBV7-9 with TRBJ1-2; no clear D gene. This CDR3 is built from 15 residues. CDR1 is SEHNR and CDR2 is FQNEAQ in the germline V gene (reference sequence). With 4 bases removed from V and 7 bases from J, the gap between germline ends came to 19 bases. DNA of the CDR3: TGTGCCAGCAGCTCAGCGCCGGTCCAAGGGTCTGGCTACACCTTC. It translates to CASSSAPVQGSGYTF.

This chain uses TRBV18 with TRBJ2-4, with 11 bases fitting TRBD1. V shed 2 bases, J shed 0 bases, and the junction held 0 bases outside the gene matches. The CDR3 runs to 16 residues. The V gene's germline CDR1 is KGHSH and CDR2 LQKENI. CDR3 amino acids: CASSPGTGGAKNIQYF. The CDR3 region has the DNA TGTGCCAGCTCACCAGGGACAGGGGGAGCCAAAAACATTCAGTACTTC.

The chain links TRBV25-1 to TRBJ1-6, with TRBD1 as a possible D gene (6 bases). CDR3 length equals 14 residues. The germline CDR1 and CDR2 sequences are MGHDK and SYGVNS. The V end was cut by 6 bases, the J end by 5 bases, with 11 bases between. The CDR3 is CASSLGTNNSPLHF. Here the CDR3 DNA reads TGTGCCAGCAGCCTCGGGACAAATAATTCACCCCTCCACTTT.

The chain is built from TRBV11-2 and TRBJ2-7; D unclear. CDR1 and CDR2 (germline): SGHAT, FQNNGV. The germline V and J ends were trimmed by 7 bases and 0 bases, with 10 bases remaining between them. The CDR3 consists of 13 residues. The CDR3 DNA reads TGTGCCAGCACCCATGGCGCCTCCTACGAGCAGTACTTC. This encodes CASTHGASYEQYF.

This chain connects TRBV19 to TRBJ1-2; TRBD1 might be the D (6 bases). Trimming cost V 3 bases and J 2 bases, with 16 bases left between them. There are 16 residues in the CDR3. The germline CDR1 and CDR2 sequences are LNHDA and SQIVND (reference sequence). In DNA, the CDR3 is TGTGCCAGTAGTATCCCACGGGGGACACGGAACTATGGCTACACCTTC. It is translated as CASSIPRGTRNYGYTF. The full variable domain, with the rest looked up from reference TRBV19 and TRBJ1-2, is DGGITQSPKYLFRKEGQNVTLSCEQNLNHDAMYWYRQDPGQGLRLIYYSQIVNDFQKGDIAEGYSVSREKKESFPLTVTSAQKNPTAFYLCASSIPRGTRNYGYTFGSGTRLTVV.

The V gene is TRBV5-6, the J gene TRBJ2-4; 9 nucleotides agree with TRBD2. The CDR3 covers 14 residues. V shed 4 bases, J shed 4 bases, and the junction held 3 bases outside the gene matches. Germline-derived CDR1 and CDR2 are SGHDT and YYEEEE. The CDR3 reads CASSTLAGKNIQYF. The CDR3, as DNA: TGTGCCAGCAGCACCCTAGCGGGGAAAAACATTCAGTACTTC.

This chain uses TRBV4-2 with TRBJ1-6, with a possible D match to TRBD1 (6 bases). The germline V and J ends were trimmed by 0 bases and 6 bases, with 12 bases remaining between them. CDR1 is LGHNA, CDR2 YNFKEQ, per germline. The CDR3 contains 16 residues. The CDR3 DNA is TGTGCCAGCAGCCAAGACTACGGCAGGGGTAATTCACCCCTCCACTTT. Translating it yields CASSQDYGRGNSPLHF.

The chain employs TRBV28 and TRBJ2-7; no reliable D call. Trimming stripped 2 bases from V and 4 bases from J, with 6 bases between. This CDR3 contains 12 residues. Germline-derived CDR1 and CDR2 are MDHEN and SYDVKM. The CDR3 loop is CASSLPAYEQYF. The CDR3 coding sequence is TGTGCCAGCAGTTTACCCGCTTACGAGCAGTACTTC.